One and the same sample provided the 5 T cell receptor beta chains below, sequenced in a study of T cell responses to AZD1222 COVID-19 vaccine. Data came from immunoSEQ multiplex PCR; TCRdb stores just in-frame clones and leaves some out. The table shows 95,000 or so clones, with about 90% occurring only once. The material sequenced was peripheral blood, taken on day 0 of MenACWY control vaccination. These receptors came from an adult in good health.

The rearrangement joins TRBV6-6 to TRBJ2-7; 9 bases are shared with TRBD1. Trimming took 5 bases from V and 3 from J; bases not matched to a gene: 5. Germline lookup yields CDR1 MNHNY and CDR2 SVGAGI (reference sequence). This CDR3 has 14 residues. The CDR3 coding sequence is TGTGCCAGCAGTACCGGGACAGGGCACTACGAGCAGTACTTC. It translates to CASSTGTGHYEQYF.

This rearrangement joins TRBV6-5 to TRBJ1-6, with 7 bases that match TRBD1. The V segment lost 6 bases and the J segment 7 bases; nucleotides outside the gene matches: 9. Germline lookup yields CDR1 MNHEY and CDR2 SVGAGI. This CDR3 is 15 amino acids long. As DNA, the CDR3 is TGTGCCAGCAGCCCCTCGACAGGGCGAAATTCACCCCTCCACTTT. Translating it yields CASSPSTGRNSPLHF.

This sequence joins TRBV6-2 or TRBV6-3 and TRBJ1-1, with D hard to call. Germline-derived CDR1 and CDR2 are MNHEY and SVGEGT. V gave up 6 bases and J gave up 11 bases, with 13 bases separating them. The CDR3 loop spans 11 amino acids. DNA for the CDR3: TGTGCCAGCAGCCTGGGCGAGAGCGCTTTCTTT. This encodes CASSLGESAFF.

J is TRBJ1-5 and V is TRBV5-4, with D possibly TRBD1 on 6 matching bases. Germline V CDR1 and CDR2: SGHNT, YYREEE (reference sequence). This CDR3 region has 16 residues. Between the trimmed V and J ends, which lost 3 bases and 2 bases, there was a span of 15 bases. The CDR3 region has the DNA TGTGCCAGCAGCTCTACGGGGGGCGCGGGCAATCAGCCCCAGCATTTT. The encoded protein is CASSSTGGAGNQPQHF.

The rearrangement links TRBV3-1 (or the pseudogene TRBV3-2) to TRBJ1-6; D is unresolved. The CDR3 is 15 residues long. Trimming removed 3 bases from V and 9 bases from J, with 15 bases in between. Germline V gene lookup returns CDR1 LGHDT and CDR2 YNNKEL (reference sequence). CDR3: CASSQREGVSSPLHF. The DNA of the CDR3 is TGTGCCAGCAGCCAGCGTGAGGGAGTAAGTTCACCCCTCCACTTT.